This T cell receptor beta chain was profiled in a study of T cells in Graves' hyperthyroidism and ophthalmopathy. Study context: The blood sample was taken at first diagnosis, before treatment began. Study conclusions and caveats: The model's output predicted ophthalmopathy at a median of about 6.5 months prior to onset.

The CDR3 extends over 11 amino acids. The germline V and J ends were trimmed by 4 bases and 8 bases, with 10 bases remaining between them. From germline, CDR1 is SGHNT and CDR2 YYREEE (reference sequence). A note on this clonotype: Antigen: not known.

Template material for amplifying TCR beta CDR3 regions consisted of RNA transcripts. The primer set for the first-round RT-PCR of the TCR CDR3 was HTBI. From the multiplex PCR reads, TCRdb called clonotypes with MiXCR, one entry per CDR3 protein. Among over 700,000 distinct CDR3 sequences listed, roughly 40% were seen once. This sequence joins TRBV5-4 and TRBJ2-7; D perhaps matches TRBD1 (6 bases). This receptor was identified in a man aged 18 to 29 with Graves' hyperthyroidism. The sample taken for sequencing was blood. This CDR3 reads CASSLTGQQYF. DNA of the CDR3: TGTGCCAGCAGCCTGACAGGACAGCAGTACTTC.